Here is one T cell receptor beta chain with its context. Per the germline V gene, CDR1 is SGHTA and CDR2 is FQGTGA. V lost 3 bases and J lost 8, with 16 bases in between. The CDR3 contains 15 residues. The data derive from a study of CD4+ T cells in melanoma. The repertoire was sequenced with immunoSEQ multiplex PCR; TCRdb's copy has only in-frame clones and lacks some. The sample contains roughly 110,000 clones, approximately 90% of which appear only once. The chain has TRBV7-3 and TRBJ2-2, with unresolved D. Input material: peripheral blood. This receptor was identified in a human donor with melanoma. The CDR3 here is CASSLGSSPGGELFF. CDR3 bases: TGTGCCAGCAGCTTGGGATCGAGCCCGGGTGGGGAGCTGTTTTTT.